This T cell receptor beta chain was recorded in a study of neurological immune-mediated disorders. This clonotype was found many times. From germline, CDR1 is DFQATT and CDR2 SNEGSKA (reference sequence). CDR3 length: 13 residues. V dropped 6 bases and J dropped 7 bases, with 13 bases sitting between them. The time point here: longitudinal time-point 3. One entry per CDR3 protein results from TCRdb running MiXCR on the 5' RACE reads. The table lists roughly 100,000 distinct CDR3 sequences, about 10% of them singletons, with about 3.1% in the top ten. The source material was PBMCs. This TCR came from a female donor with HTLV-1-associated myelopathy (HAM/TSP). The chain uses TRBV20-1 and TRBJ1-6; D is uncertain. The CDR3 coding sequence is TGCAGTGCCGCGGGATTGAGGAATTCACCCCTCCACTTT. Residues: CSAAGLRNSPLHF.